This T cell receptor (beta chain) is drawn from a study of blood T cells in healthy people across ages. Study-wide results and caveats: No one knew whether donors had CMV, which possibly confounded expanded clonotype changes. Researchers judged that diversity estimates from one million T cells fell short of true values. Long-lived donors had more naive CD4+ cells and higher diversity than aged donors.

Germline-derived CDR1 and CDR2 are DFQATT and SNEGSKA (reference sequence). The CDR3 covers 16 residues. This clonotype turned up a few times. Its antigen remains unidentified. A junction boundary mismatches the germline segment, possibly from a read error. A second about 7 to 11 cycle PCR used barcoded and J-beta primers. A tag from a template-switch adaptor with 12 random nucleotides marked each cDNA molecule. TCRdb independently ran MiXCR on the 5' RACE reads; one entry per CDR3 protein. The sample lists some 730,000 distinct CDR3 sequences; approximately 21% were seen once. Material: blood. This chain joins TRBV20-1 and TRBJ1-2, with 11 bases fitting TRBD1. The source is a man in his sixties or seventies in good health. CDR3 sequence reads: CSAPGQGAGYNYDYTF. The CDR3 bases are TGCAGTGCTCCCGGACAGGGGGCAGGTTATAACTATGACTACACCTTC.